Here is one T cell receptor beta chain with its context. This clone's antigen is unknown. The input lacks base qualities; no much larger clone sits a single base away. Each collaborating institution followed its own protocols to collect whole blood in K2EDTA tubes. For TCRbeta analysis, collaborator samples were shipped as frozen whole blood, as isolated PBMCs, or as DNA extracted from either sample type. TCRbeta CDR3 regions were amplified from genomic DNA using the immunoSEQ Assay, a bias-controlled multiplex PCR. In the original analysis: The number of nucleated cells in each sample was estimated from the amplification of reference gene primers within the assay. To quantify the absolute abundance of each unique TCRbeta CDR3 rearrangement, sequence reads were collapsed and filtered. For each sample, productive Simpson clonality was calculated by taking the square root of Simpson's diversity index across productive rearrangements. Drawn from immuneACCESS, this table holds only the in-frame rearrangements with V and J called that TCRdb kept. Clones are partly lost; checked studies trace under half to an unresolved V gene and leave the rest unexplained. V, J and clone size are taken as reported in that table, and D and trimming were inferred from the DNA itself. A total of more than 85,000 clones appear in this sample, approximately 85% of them only once. Roughly 12% of the sample rests with the top ten.

The sample comes from a study of blood T cell repertoires in COVID-19 (TCRdb year 2020). The study in broad terms: Samples from collaborators originated in the United States, Italy and Spain and spanned both the acute and convalescent phases of COVID-19. The material from the prospective study consisted of cDNA or gDNA derived from T cells, B-cell-depleted T cells, or PBMCs. Subjects who had been exposed to COVID-19, were actively infected with it, or had recovered from it provided the deeply sampled blood TCRbeta repertoires that made up the dataset. The repertoires were released in a freely available public database meant as a resource for research on the immune response to SARS-CoV-2. The samples were drawn from two sources: the first 160 participants of the ongoing ImmuneRACE study, and over 950 subjects contributed by 6 global collaborators. Nearly every sample came with metadata listing a de-identified subject ID, COVID-19 status, age in years and sex. Where HLA class I and class II types were available, the types were taken from metadata supplied by the sample provider, not from assay-based typing.

The germline V gene sets CDR1 to SGHRS and CDR2 to YFSETQ. The CDR3, cysteine through phenylalanine, is 15 amino acids long. Only CDR3 DNA is held: 45 bases, read in frame from base 1. From V the trimming removes 1 base and from J it removes 5 bases, while the gene matches leave 6 bases of the junction unaccounted for. Results the study describes overall, beyond this receptor: How much clinical and demographic metadata was included differed by source and by participant, and the metadata was provided uncurated.

This clonotype originated in a human donor in a cohort sampled during active COVID-19. Sequenced sample: peripheral blood. This sequence uses TRBV5-1 and TRBJ2-1, and 7 junction bases match TRBD1. The nucleotide sequence reads as follows: TGCGCCAGCAGCTTGAGGACAGGCGATGACAATGAGCAGTTCTTC. It codes for CASSLRTGDDNEQFF.